This entry concerns a single TCR beta chain. Its antigen is as yet unknown. The CDR3 spans 15 residues. The junction had 7 bases not matched to a gene; V was cut back by 5 bases and J by 3 bases. The germline CDR1 and CDR2 sequences are MDHEN and SYDVKM. This specimen belongs to a study of cytomegalovirus exposure and HLA in healthy donors. Across the whole study: Of fewer than 450 genotyped donors, more than 70% clustered with self-reported Caucasian donors. Study-level points and caveats: The authors later found most CMV-associated TCR beta chains appeared HLA-restricted.

The PCR ran on 60 Vbeta and 13 Jbeta primers. Sequencing used immunoSEQ multiplex PCR; TCRdb keeps in-frame clones, though not all of them. The sample includes 150,000 to 200,000 clones, 85% of them seen just once. V is TRBV28 and J is TRBJ1-5; TRBD1 aligns across 7 bases. The receptor's source is a boy aged 2 to 9 in good health and CMV-seronegative. Sequences were obtained from PBMCs. The CDR3 reads CASSNFGQANQPQHF. CDR3 nucleotide sequence: TGTGCCAGCAGTAACTTCGGACAGGCCAATCAGCCCCAGCATTTT.